The clone carrying this T cell receptor (beta chain) occurred a few times. This specimen belongs to a study of human T cells and chemical hapten exposure. For the study at large: TCR yield per sample varied, mainly due to pooled library volumes.

From germline, CDR1 is SGHDT and CDR2 YYEEEE. V was trimmed by 2 bases and J by 1 base, leaving 10 bases between them. The CDR3 is 14 residues long. Each CDR3 protein gets one entry after TCRdb re-called the RACE reads with MiXCR. The sample consists of approximately 90,000 distinct CDR3 sequences, approximately 9.7% of them appearing once. Time point denoted: healthy volunteer bleed at 2 weeks. The template was total RNA from unfractionated whole blood. The chain links TRBV5-6 to TRBJ2-7; D possibly corresponds to TRBD1 (6 bases). The TCR comes from a female donor in good health. Some clones in this sample may be carry-over from other donors' samples. Specimen: whole blood. CDR3 bases: TGTGCCAGCAGCTTCTCCAGGGGTTCCTACGAGCAGTACTTC. Translated: CASSFSRGSYEQYF.